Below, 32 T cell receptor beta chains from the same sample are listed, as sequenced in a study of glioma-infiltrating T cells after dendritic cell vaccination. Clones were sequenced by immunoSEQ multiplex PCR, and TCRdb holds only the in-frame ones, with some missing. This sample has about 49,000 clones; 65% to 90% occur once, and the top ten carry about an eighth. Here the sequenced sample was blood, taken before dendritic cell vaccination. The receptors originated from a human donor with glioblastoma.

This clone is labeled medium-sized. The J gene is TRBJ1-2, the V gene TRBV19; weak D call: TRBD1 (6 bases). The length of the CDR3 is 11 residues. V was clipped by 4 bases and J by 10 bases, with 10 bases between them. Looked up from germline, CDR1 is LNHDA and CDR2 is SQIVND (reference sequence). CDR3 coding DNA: TGTGCCAGTAGTAGAGGACAGATCTACACCTTC. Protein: CASSRGQIYTF.

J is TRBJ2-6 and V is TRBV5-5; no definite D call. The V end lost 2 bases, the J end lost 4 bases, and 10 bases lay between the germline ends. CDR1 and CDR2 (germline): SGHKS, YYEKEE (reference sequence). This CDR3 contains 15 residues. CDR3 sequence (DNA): TGTGCCAGCAGCTTAGCAACCGTAGGGGCCAACGTCCTGACTTTC. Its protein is CASSLATVGANVLTF.

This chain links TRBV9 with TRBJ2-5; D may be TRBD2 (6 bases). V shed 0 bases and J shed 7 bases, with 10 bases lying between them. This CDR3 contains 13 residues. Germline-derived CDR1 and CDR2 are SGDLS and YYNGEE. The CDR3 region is CASSVAGAGTQYF. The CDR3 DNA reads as TGTGCCAGCAGCGTAGCGGGAGCGGGGACCCAGTACTTC.

The CDR3 reads CATNSGGETDTQYF. In DNA form, the CDR3 reads TGTGCCACTAACAGTGGGGGGGAGACAGATACGCAGTATTTT. The chain combines TRBV10-3 with TRBJ2-3, with 7 bases fitting TRBD2. From germline, CDR1 is ENHRY and CDR2 SYGVKD. The CDR3 sequence is 14 residues long. The junction had 10 bases not matched to a gene; V was cut back by 10 bases and J by 3 bases.

This CDR3 reads CASSPGQPNYGYTF. In DNA form, the CDR3 reads TGCGCCAGCAGCCCGGGACAGCCTAACTATGGCTACACCTTC. The genes are TRBV4-3 and TRBJ1-2; 7 bases map to TRBD1. Trimming cost V 4 bases and J 0 bases; bases outside gene matches: 2. The CDR3 loop spans 14 amino acids. Germline V CDR1 and CDR2: LGHNA, YSLEER.

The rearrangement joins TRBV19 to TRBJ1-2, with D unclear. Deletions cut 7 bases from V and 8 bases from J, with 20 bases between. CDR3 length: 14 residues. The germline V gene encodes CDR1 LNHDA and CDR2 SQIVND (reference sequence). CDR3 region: CASTTLEAVRGYTF. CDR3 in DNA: TGTGCCAGTACCACCCTGGAAGCGGTCAGGGGCTACACCTTC.

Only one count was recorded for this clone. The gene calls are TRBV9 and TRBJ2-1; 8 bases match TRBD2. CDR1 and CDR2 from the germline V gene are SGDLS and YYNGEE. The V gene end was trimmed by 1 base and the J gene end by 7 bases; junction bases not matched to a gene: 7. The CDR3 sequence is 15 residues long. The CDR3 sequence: CASSVSGSSGNEQFF. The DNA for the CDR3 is TGTGCCAGCAGCGTAAGCGGGAGTTCTGGGAATGAGCAGTTCTTC.

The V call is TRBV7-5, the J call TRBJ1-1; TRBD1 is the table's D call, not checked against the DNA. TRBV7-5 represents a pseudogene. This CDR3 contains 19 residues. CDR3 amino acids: CASSLGTGGAIWGNTEAFF. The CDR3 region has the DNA TGTGCCAGCAGCTTAGGGACAGGGGGCGCGATTTGGGGGAACACTGAAGCTTTCTTT.

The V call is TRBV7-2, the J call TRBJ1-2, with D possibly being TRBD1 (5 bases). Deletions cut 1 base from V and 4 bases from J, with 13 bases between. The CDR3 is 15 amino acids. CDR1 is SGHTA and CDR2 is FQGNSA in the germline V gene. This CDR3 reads CASSLGGVAAYGYTF. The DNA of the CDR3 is TGTGCCAGCAGCTTAGGGGGGGTGGCTGCCTATGGCTACACCTTC.

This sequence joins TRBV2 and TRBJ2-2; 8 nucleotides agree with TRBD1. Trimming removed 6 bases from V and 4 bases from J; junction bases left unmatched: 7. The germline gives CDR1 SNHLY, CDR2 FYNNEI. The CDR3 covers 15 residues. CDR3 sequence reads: CASRIQGVSTGELFF. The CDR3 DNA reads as TGTGCCAGCAGAATACAGGGGGTGAGCACCGGGGAGCTGTTTTTT.

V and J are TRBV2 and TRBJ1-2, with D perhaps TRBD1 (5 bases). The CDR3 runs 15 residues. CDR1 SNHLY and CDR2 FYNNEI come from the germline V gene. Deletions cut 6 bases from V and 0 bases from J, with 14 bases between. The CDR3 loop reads CASSLYRQTNYGYTF. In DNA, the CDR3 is TGTGCCAGCAGCCTCTACAGGCAGACTAACTATGGCTACACCTTC. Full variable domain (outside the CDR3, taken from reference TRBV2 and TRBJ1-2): EPEVTQTPSHQVTQMGQEVILRCVPISNHLYFYWYRQILGQKVEFLVSFYNNEISEKSEIFDDQFSVERPDGSNFTLKIRSTKLEDSAMYFCASSLYRQTNYGYTFGSGTRLTVV.

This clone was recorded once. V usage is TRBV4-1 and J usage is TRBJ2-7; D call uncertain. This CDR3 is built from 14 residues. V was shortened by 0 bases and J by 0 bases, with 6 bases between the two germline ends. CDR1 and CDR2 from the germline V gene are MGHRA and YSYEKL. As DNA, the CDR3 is TGCGCCAGCAGCCAAGAGCACAACTCCTACGAGCAGTACTTC. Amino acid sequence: CASSQEHNSYEQYF.

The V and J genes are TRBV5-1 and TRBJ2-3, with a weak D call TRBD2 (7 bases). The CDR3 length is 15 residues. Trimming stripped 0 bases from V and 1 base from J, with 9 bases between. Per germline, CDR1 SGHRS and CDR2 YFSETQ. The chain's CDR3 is CASSLGGGRTDTQYF. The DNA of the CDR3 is TGCGCCAGCAGCTTGGGGGGGGGCCGCACAGATACGCAGTATTTT.

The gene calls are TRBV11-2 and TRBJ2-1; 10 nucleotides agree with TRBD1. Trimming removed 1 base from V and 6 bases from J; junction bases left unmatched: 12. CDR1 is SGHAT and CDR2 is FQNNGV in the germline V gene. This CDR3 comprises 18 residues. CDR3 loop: CASSLVLVGTGDSNEQFF. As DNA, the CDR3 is TGTGCCAGCAGCTTAGTATTAGTGGGGACAGGGGATTCCAATGAGCAGTTCTTC.

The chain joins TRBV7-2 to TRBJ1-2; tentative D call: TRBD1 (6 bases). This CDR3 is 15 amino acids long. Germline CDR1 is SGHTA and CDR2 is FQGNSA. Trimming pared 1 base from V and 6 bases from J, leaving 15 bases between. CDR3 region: CASSLGQGLGHGYTF. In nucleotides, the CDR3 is TGTGCCAGCAGCTTAGGCCAGGGGCTAGGCCATGGCTACACCTTC.

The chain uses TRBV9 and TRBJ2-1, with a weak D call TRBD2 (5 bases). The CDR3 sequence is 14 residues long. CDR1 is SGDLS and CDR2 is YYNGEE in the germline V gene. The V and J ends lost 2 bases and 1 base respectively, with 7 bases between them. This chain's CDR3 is CASSVSGSYNEQFF. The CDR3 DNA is TGTGCCAGCAGCGTCAGCGGATCCTACAATGAGCAGTTCTTC.

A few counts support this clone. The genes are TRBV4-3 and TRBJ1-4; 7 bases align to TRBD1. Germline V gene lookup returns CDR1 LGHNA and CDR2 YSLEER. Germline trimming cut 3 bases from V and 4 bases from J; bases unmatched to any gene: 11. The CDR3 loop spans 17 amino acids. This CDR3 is CASSQGRGGWGNEKLFF. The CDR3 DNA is TGCGCCAGCAGCCAGGGCCGAGGGGGCTGGGGTAATGAAAAACTGTTTTTT.

The CDR3 region has the DNA TGTGCCAGCAGGCGGGACAGGGGCACCGGGGAGCTGTTTTTT. Translated, it gives CASRRDRGTGELFF. The chain couples TRBV6-1 to TRBJ2-2; 10 bases are shared with TRBD1. This CDR3 spans 14 amino acids. Trimming at V came to 6 bases and at J to 4 bases, leaving 2 bases not matched to a gene. The germline V gene encodes CDR1 MNHNS and CDR2 SASEGT.

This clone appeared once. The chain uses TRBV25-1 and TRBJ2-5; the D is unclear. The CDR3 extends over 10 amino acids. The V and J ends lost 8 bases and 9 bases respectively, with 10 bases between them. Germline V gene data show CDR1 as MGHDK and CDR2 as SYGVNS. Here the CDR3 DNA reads TGTGCCAGCCAAGACTTGGCCCAGTACTTC. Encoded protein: CASQDLAQYF.

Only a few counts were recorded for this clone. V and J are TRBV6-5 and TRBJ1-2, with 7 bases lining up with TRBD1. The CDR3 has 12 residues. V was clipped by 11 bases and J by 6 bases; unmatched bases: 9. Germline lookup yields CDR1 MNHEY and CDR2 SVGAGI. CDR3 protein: CAVQRGLNGYTF. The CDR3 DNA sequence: TGTGCCGTCCAGAGGGGGCTGAATGGCTACACCTTC.

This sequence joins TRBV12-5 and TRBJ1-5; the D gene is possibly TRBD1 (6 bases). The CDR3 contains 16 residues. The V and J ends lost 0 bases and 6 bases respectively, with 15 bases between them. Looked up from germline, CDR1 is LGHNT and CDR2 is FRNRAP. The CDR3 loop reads CASGLVGRGRSQPQHF. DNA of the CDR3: TGTGCTAGTGGTTTGGTAGGCAGGGGTAGGAGTCAGCCCCAGCATTTT.

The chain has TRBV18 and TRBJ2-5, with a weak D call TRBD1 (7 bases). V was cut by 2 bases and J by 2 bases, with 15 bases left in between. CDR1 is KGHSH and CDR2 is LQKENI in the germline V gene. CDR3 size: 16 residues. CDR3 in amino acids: CASSPRTGGSQETQYF. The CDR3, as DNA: TGTGCCAGCTCACCAAGGACAGGAGGGTCGCAAGAGACCCAGTACTTC.

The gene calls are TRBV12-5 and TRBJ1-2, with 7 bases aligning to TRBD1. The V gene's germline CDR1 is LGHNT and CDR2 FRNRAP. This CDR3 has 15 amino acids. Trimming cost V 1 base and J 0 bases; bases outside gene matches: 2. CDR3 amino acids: CASGLGDRSNYGYTF. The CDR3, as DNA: TGTGCTAGTGGTTTGGGGGACAGATCTAACTATGGCTACACCTTC.

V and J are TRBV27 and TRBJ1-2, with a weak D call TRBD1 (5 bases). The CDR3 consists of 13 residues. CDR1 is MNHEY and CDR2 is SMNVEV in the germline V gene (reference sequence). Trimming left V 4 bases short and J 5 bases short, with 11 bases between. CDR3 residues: CASSWAGGYGYTF. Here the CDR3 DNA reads TGTGCCAGCAGTTGGGCGGGGGGGTATGGCTACACCTTC.

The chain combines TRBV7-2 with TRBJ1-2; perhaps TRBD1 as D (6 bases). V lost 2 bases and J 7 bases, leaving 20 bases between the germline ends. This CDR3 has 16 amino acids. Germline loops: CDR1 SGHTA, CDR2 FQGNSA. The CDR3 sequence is CASSLNGGANEGGYTF. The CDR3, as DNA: TGTGCCAGCAGCTTAAACGGGGGGGCGAATGAAGGTGGCTACACCTTC.

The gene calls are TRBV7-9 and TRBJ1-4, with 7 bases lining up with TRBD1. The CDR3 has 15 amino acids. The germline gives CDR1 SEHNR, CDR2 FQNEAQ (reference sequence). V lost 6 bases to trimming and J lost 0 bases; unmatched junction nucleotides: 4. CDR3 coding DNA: TGTGCCAGCAGTCCCAGGGGGGCAACTAATGAAAAACTGTTTTTT. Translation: CASSPRGATNEKLFF.

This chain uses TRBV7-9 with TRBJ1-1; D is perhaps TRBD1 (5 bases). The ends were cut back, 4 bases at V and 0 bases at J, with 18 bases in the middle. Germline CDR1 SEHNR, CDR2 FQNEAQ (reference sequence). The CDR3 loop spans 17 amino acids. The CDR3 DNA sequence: TGTGCCAGCAGCTCGCCCGGGGGTGTGGGTCTGAACACTGAAGCTTTCTTT. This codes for CASSSPGGVGLNTEAFF.

The CDR3 is CASSERTRLPRDYGYTF. The DNA for the CDR3 is TGTGCCAGCAGTGAGCGGACACGACTCCCCCGGGACTATGGCTACACCTTC. The V and J genes are TRBV25-1 and TRBJ1-2, with D possibly matching TRBD1 (5 bases). Germline CDR1 MGHDK, CDR2 SYGVNS. V lost 3 bases to trimming and J lost 3 bases, with 20 bases between them. The CDR3 is made up of 17 amino acids.

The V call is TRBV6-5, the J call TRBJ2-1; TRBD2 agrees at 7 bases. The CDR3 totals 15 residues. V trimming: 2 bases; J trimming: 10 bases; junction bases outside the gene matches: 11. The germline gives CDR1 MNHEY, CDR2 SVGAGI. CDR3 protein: CASSYPSGGGGEQFF. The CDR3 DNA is TGTGCCAGCAGTTACCCTAGTGGGGGGGGAGGGGAGCAGTTCTTC.

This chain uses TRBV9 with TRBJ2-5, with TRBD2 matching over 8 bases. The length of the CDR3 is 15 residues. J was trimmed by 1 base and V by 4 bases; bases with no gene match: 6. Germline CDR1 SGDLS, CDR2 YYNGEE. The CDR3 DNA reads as TGTGCCAGCAGCCCACGCGGGGGGTCCCAAGAGACCCAGTACTTC. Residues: CASSPRGGSQETQYF.

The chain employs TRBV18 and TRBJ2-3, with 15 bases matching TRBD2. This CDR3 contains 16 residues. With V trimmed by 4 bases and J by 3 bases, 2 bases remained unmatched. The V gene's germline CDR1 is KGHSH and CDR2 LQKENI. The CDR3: CASSLGTSGRTDTQYF. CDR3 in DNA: TGTGCCAGCTCACTAGGGACTAGCGGGAGGACAGATACGCAGTATTTT.

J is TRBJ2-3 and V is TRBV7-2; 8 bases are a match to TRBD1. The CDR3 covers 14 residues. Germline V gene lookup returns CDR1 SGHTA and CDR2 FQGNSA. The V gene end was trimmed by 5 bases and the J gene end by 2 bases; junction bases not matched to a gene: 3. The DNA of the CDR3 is TGTGCCAGCAGCCGGGACAGGTACACAGATACGCAGTATTTT. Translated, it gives CASSRDRYTDTQYF.